The present T cell receptor beta chain was sequenced within a study of vaccination and CD4 T cells after COVID-19. In the study overall: Diagnosis preceded the drawing of post-COVID samples by a median 101 days (range 35 to 161). Stimuli were overlapping spike peptide pools of SARS-CoV-2 and three common cold coronaviruses (HCoV-NL63, HCoV-OC43, HCoV-229E).

This clonotype was found a few times. Its antigen is not known. Regarding treatment: roughly 11-day PBMC culture with coronavirus spike peptide pools or control peptides (ViraFEST assay). ViraFEST used peptide pools to expand antigen-specific T cells before TCR sequencing. The Oncomine TCR Beta short-read assay sequenced DNA from cultured CD4+ T cells. Each CDR3 protein gets one entry after TCRdb re-called the PCR reads with MiXCR. Of about 11,000 distinct CDR3 sequences detected, around half appear once; the ten largest clones hold about 8.9%. Source material: CD4+ T cells from blood, cultured in vitro. This receptor was taken from a human donor who had recovered from COVID-19.

The DNA for the CDR3 is TGTGCCAGCAGTGCAACAACTTCGGGCTACACCTTC. Translation gives CASSATTSGYTF. The chain carries TRBV6-1 and TRBJ1-2; D uncertain. The V end lost 4 bases, the J end lost 8 bases, and 11 bases lay between the germline ends. The CDR3 has 12 amino acids. Germline V gives CDR1 MNHNS, CDR2 SASEGT.